The 13 T cell receptor delta chains presented below share a single source sample, sequenced in a study of γδ T cells in repeated Plasmodium falciparum infection (dated by TCRdb to about 2021). Vgamma9/Vdelta2+ and Vdelta2-negative gammadelta T cell populations were flow-sorted from peripheral blood mononuclear cells for bulk TCR repertoire analysis. The library was built by means of multiplex PCR. The instrument was an Illumina MiSeq. TCRdb recomputed clones from the public reads with CATT; identical DNA rows were then combined. Recorded for this sample are over 90,000 delta-chain clones; 0.85% to 1% of them occurred a single time. Clones ranked in the top ten supply 9.6% of the sample. The material sequenced was gamma-delta T cells from blood. Receptor source: a pool of human donors (malaria-infected and uninfected, not separated).

The table lists this clone with a few counts. This DNA's translation differs at residue 8 from TCRdb's protein, which comes from a much larger clone; a read error is likely, and the protein shown is translated from the DNA. This chain uses TRDV1 with TRDJ1, with TRDD3 matching 11 bases. This CDR3 comprises 14 residues. Trimming took 9 bases from V and 4 from J; bases not matched to a gene: 7. Germline loops: CDR1 TSWWSYY, CDR2 QGS. Here the CDR3 reads CALLGDTDFDKLIF. The CDR3 DNA sequence: TGTGCTCTCCTGGGGGATACCGACTTCGATAAACTCATCTTT.

This clone came up a few times. A far larger clone is just one base off, so this is likely a read error. This sample also contains other DNA sequences that code for the same CDR3. The J segment was not called; the V segment is TRDV1; the listed D gene, TRDD3, was not tested against the DNA. The CDR3 is 18 amino acids. The germline V gene encodes CDR1 TSWWSYY and CDR2 QGS. The CDR3 loop reads CALGELFGPTGFGIKLIF. The CDR3 DNA sequence: TGTGCTCTTGGGGAACTGTTTGGTCCTACGGGCTTTGGTATTAAGCTCATCTTT.

In the case of this clone: A far larger clone is one nucleotide away, so this likely arose from a read error. The sample has other DNA sequences that encode this CDR3 too. The chain joins TRDV1 to TRDJ1, with D maybe TRDD3 (5 bases). The CDR3 totals 16 residues. Germline values: CDR1 TSWWSYY, CDR2 QGS. The CDR3 DNA reads as TGCGCTCTTGGGATCGAACAGCCCGCATACACCGATAAACTCATCTTT. Translation gives CALGIEQPAYTDKLIF.

Here the V gene is TRDV1, but the J gene went uncalled; the DNA was not compared with TRDD3, the D call given in the table. CDR3 length: 16 residues. Germline V lookup: CDR1 TSWWSYY, CDR2 QGS. The CDR3 spells CALGELYRAALFSLTF. The CDR3 DNA is TGTGCTCTTGGGGAACTCTACCGAGCGGCGTTGTTCTCCTTAACCTTT.

This clone was observed a few times. A read error likely explains this, since a far larger clone differs by one base. The same CDR3 is also encoded by other DNA sequences in this sample. The chain joins TRDV1 to TRDJ4; TRDD3 matches 11 bases. TCRdb carries no J gene annotation; the J gene was assigned here by matching the DNA with germline. This CDR3 spans 18 amino acids. Germline assignment: CDR1 TSWWSYY and CDR2 QGS. Losses at the gene ends were 3 bases for V and 0 bases for J; bases not matched to a gene: 12. The CDR3 here is CALGEKIQLGDKARPLIF. CDR3 DNA sequence: TGTGCTCTTGGGGAGAAGATTCAACTGGGGGATAAGGCCAGACCCCTGATCTTT.

About this clone: A read error may be the cause here, since a much bigger clone is one base away. The sample holds other DNA sequences that translate to the same CDR3. The V and J genes are TRDV2 and TRDJ1; 7 nucleotides agree with TRDD3. The J gene, absent from TCRdb, was called here by matching the DNA to germline. CDR1 GEAIGNYY and CDR2 EKD come from the germline V gene. The CDR3 has 18 residues. After removal of 1 base from V and 3 bases from J, the junction contained 16 bases not matched to a gene. For the CDR3, the DNA is TGTGCCTGTGACACGGTCCCCCCTGGGGGGTACGGCGCCGATAAACTCATCTTT. This encodes CACDTVPPGGYGADKLIF.

This clone was counted at least ten times. The rearrangement links TRDV1 to TRDJ1, with D perhaps TRDD2 (6 bases). Here the J gene came from matching the DNA to germline, since TCRdb omits it. V was pared by 4 bases and J by 0 bases, with 36 bases between. This CDR3 contains 23 residues. The germline gives CDR1 TSWWSYY, CDR2 QGS. In DNA, the CDR3 is TGTGCTCTTGGGGTTGTGGGCCTTCCCAATAGGGATTATAACCCCCCTTACACCGATAAACTCATCTTT. Residues: CALGVVGLPNRDYNPPYTDKLIF.

This clone has more than one count but fewer than ten. A far larger clone is just one base off, so this is likely a read error. Other DNA sequences within the sample encode an identical CDR3. The chain combines TRDV2 with TRDJ1; D remains ambiguous. The J gene, missing from TCRdb, was assigned here through DNA to germline matching. Germline-derived CDR1 and CDR2 are GEAIGNYY and EKD. The CDR3 runs to 16 residues. This CDR3 reads CACDKGTLKYTDKLIF. The CDR3 DNA follows: TGCGCCTGTGACAAAGGGACCCTGAAGTACACCGATAAACTCATCTTT.

This clone showed up just a few times. The translation of this DNA and the TCRdb protein of a much larger clone differ at residue 12, probably owing to a read error; the protein shown here is translated from the DNA. The chain joins TRDV2 to TRDJ1; D remains unclear. TCRdb offers no J gene call, so here the DNA was matched to germline to obtain one. Per germline, CDR1 GEAIGNYY and CDR2 EKD. The CDR3 covers 16 residues. The CDR3 DNA reads as TGTGCCTGTGACGGGGTGACCCGATCCAACACCGGTAAACTCATCTTT. Its protein is CACDGVTRSNTGKLIF.

A remark on this clone: It differs at one base from a far larger clone, so likely a read error. This CDR3 is also generated by other DNA sequences in the sample. The rearrangement uses TRDV2 and TRDJ1, with 9 nucleotides matching TRDD3. The J gene, absent from TCRdb, was called here by matching the DNA to germline. There are 16 residues in the CDR3. Germline loops: CDR1 GEAIGNYY, CDR2 EKD. CDR3 amino acids: CALRRGYDLYTDKLIF. CDR3 nucleotide sequence: TGTGCCCTACGACGGGGATACGATCTGTACACTGATAAACTCATCTTT.

This clone was recorded many times. TCRdb attributes to this sequence the protein of a much larger clone, which differs from the DNA translation at residue 15; a read error is likely, and the protein displayed is translated from the DNA. The V call is TRDV2, the J call TRDJ1; 8 nucleotides agree with TRDD3. The J gene, not given by TCRdb, was assigned here from a germline match of the nucleotide sequence. CDR1 GEAIGNYY and CDR2 EKD come from the germline V gene. This CDR3 region has 18 residues. CDR3: CACDTILGDPRYTDELIF. CDR3 nucleotides: TGTGCCTGTGACACCATCCTGGGGGACCCCCGGTACACCGATGAACTCATCTTT.

Concerning this clone: This is likely an artifact of a read error, given a far larger clone one base away. Within the sample, other DNA sequences also encode this same CDR3. The J gene is TRDJ3, the V gene TRDV2, with D tentatively TRDD3 (6 bases). Here the J gene was assigned by germline matching of the DNA, as TCRdb has none. V lost 3 bases, J lost 0 bases, and 26 bases lay in between. The CDR3 contains 22 residues. The germline V gene encodes CDR1 GEAIGNYY and CDR2 EKD. CDR3 sequence reads: CACDSVLGDTLKNSWDTRQMFF. Written as DNA, the CDR3 is TGTGCCTGTGACTCTGTACTGGGAGATACGCTCAAAAACTCCTGGGACACCCGACAGATGTTTTTC.

In this sample, this clone turned up a few times. The protein held in TCRdb is that of a much larger clone and does not match this DNA's translation at residue 8, likely because of a read error; the protein shown is translated from the DNA. V usage is TRDV2 and J usage is TRDJ1; no definite D call. The J gene, missing from TCRdb, was assigned here through DNA to germline matching. In germline, CDR1 is GEAIGNYY, CDR2 EKD. Trimming stripped 4 bases from V and 0 bases from J, with 26 bases between. The CDR3 has 19 residues. For the CDR3, the DNA is TGTGCCTGTGAGCCTCCACTGTGGGTCTTCGGGAATAACACCGATAAACTCATCTTT. Amino acids: CACEPPLWVFGNNTDKLIF.